This TCR beta chain was captured by sequencing in a study of cytomegalovirus exposure and HLA in healthy donors. Overall study findings and caveats: The authors confirmed in vitro that a few CMV-associated chains were specific for CMV antigens. The study found most TCR sequences rare, yet found some public TCRs in many donors. About 150 TCR beta chains were listed as cytomegalovirus-associated.

The CDR3 runs to 14 residues. Per the germline V gene, CDR1 is SNHLY and CDR2 is FYNNEI. Trimming cost V 5 bases and J 4 bases; bases outside gene matches: 6. Generated by immunoSEQ multiplex PCR, the TCRdb table keeps only in-frame clones and is missing some. The sample lists around 350,000 clones; roughly 88% were seen once. As concerns this clone: As yet, its antigen is unknown.

The donors formed part of the roughly 120-subject validation cohort, distinct from the approximately 670-subject first cohort. The V and J genes are TRBV2 and TRBJ2-7; the match to TRBD1 covers 9 bases. The receptor comes from a woman in her late teens or twenties in good health and CMV-seronegative. Sequenced: PBMCs. The CDR3 is CASSPGQGYYEQYF. The CDR3 nucleotides are TGTGCCAGCAGTCCGGGACAGGGATATTACGAGCAGTACTTC. Full variable domain (remainder filled in from reference TRBV2 and TRBJ2-7): EPEVTQTPSHQVTQMGQEVILRCVPISNHLYFYWYRQILGQKVEFLVSFYNNEISEKSEIFDDQFSVERPDGSNFTLKIRSTKLEDSAMYFCASSPGQGYYEQYFGPGTRLTVT.